The clone carrying this TCR beta chain was seen a single time. Its specificity is not known. The CDR3 has 11 amino acids. V was clipped by 6 bases and J by 6 bases, with 9 bases between them. This entry is derived from a study of Ad26.COV2.S vaccination and SARS-CoV-2 variants. The method was immunoSEQ multiplex PCR; TCRdb's version includes in-frame clones alone and lacks a portion of them. The table shows approximately 410,000 clones, with about 90% occurring only once. Noted treatment: about 20 received Ad26.COV2.S at low or high dose, single or two shots; about 5 received placebo; per-sample allocation not given. Day 63 after the first injection of vaccine or placebo was the sampling time. Ad26.COV2.S expressed prefusion-stabilized spike from the original Wuhan strain. Study outcomes and limitations: It was found that vaccine and placebo recipients had similar non-spike TCR breadth. Analytic work on TCR breadth and depth might have understated the full extent of total T cell responses. Substantial response breadth was reportedly seen for spike-specific CD8+ and CD4+ T cells after vaccination.

This chain joins TRBV12-3 or TRBV12-4 and TRBJ2-7; no clear D. This receptor was identified in a person between 18 and 65 years old who received the Ad26.COV2.S COVID-19 vaccine or a placebo. Sequencing was performed on peripheral blood, taken in a trial of Ad26.COV2.S vaccine versus placebo. The CDR3 is CASSLDLEQYF. CDR3 bases: TGTGCCAGCAGCCTCGACCTCGAGCAGTACTTC.